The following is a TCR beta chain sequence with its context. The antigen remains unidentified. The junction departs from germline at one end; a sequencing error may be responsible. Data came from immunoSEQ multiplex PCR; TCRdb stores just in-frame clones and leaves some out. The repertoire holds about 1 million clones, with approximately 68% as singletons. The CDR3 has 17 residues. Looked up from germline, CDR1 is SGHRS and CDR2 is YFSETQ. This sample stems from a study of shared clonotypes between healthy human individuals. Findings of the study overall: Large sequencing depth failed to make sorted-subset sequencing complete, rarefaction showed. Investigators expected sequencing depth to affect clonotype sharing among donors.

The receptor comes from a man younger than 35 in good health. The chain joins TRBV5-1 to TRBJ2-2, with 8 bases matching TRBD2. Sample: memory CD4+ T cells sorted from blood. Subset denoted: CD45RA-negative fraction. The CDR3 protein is CARSLDGRGAAAGELFF. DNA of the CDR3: TGCGCCCGCAGCTTGGACGGGCGGGGGGCGGCCGCCGGGGAGCTGTTTTTT.